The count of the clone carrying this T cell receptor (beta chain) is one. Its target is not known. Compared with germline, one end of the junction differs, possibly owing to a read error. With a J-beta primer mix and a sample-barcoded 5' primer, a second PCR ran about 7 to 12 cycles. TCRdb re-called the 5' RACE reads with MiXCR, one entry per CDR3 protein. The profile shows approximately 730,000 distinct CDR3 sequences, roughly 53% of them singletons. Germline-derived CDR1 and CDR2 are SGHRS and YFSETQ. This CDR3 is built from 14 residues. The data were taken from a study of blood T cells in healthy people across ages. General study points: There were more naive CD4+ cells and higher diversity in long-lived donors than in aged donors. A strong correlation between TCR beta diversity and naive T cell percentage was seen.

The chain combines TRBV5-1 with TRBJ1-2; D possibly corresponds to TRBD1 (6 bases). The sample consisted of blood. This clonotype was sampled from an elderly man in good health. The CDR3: CASSQGRGTYDYTF. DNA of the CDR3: TGCGCCAGCAGCCAGGGGCGGGGGACCTATGACTACACCTTC.